These 20 T cell receptor beta chains came from one sample sequenced in a study of spatial heterogeneity in lung cancer. Documented time point: sample taken at primary tumor resection. TCRdb recomputed calls from the 5' RACE reads with MiXCR, one row per CDR3 protein. The profile covers approximately 44,000 distinct CDR3 sequences, with roughly 13% appearing a single time and 50% to 60% taken by the ten largest. This material consisted of PBMCs, taken at surgery. The source of these receptors is a male donor with early-stage non-small cell lung cancer.

This clonotype has at least ten counts. The V call is TRBV5-1, the J call TRBJ1-5, with a weak D call TRBD1 (5 bases). From germline, CDR1 is SGHRS and CDR2 YFSETQ. This CDR3 has 15 amino acids. V lost 4 bases, J lost 2 bases, and 13 bases lay in between. This CDR3 is CASSTGEWGNQPQHF. In DNA form, the CDR3 reads TGCGCCAGCAGCACGGGGGAATGGGGCAATCAGCCCCAGCATTTT. Complete variable domain (other parts from reference TRBV5-1 and TRBJ1-5): KAGVTQTPRYLIKTRGQQVTLSCSPISGHRSVSWYQQTPGQGLQFLFEYFSETQRNKGNFPGRFSGRQFSNSRSEMNVSTLELGDSALYLCASSTGEWGNQPQHFGDGTRLSIL.

V usage is TRBV2 and J usage is TRBJ2-7, with D maybe TRBD1 (6 bases). Germline V gene lookup returns CDR1 SNHLY and CDR2 FYNNEI. This CDR3 is built from 14 residues. Trimming took off 6 bases at V and 3 bases at J, with 15 bases between the two ends. The CDR3 DNA is TGTGCCAGCAGCGGCCGGGACAAAATCTACGAGCAGTACTTC. This encodes CASSGRDKIYEQYF.

This clonotype appeared a few times. The rearrangement uses TRBV4-3 and TRBJ1-1; D is unclear. V was clipped by 0 bases and J by 3 bases, with 11 bases between them. There are 15 residues in the CDR3. Per germline, CDR1 LGHNA and CDR2 YSLEER. The CDR3 loop reads CASSQDVTAYTEAFF. CDR3 in DNA: TGCGCCAGCAGCCAAGATGTAACGGCGTACACTGAAGCTTTCTTT.

This clonotype was seen repeatedly, ten times or more. V gene TRBV9 combines with J gene TRBJ1-1, with 11 bases matching TRBD1. In germline, CDR1 is SGDLS, CDR2 YYNGEE. The CDR3 is 15 amino acids. Trimming removed 3 bases from V and 4 bases from J; junction bases left unmatched: 5. Here the CDR3 reads CASSGTGGESTEAFF. Here the CDR3 DNA reads TGTGCCAGCAGCGGGACAGGGGGCGAGTCCACTGAAGCTTTCTTT.

This clonotype occurred a few times. The chain is built from TRBV20-1 and TRBJ2-7, with D uncertain. Per germline, CDR1 DFQATT and CDR2 SNEGSKA (reference sequence). CDR3 length equals 10 residues. Trimming removed 7 bases from V and 5 bases from J, with 9 bases in between. The CDR3 is CSVLVDEQYF. The CDR3 DNA sequence: TGCAGTGTACTGGTCGACGAGCAGTACTTC.

Worth noting for this clonotype: Sequence at one end of the junction differs from germline and may be a read error. This chain joins TRBV7-7 and TRBJ2-3; 7 bases agree with TRBD1. Germline V gene sequence: CDR1 SSHAT, CDR2 FNYEAQ (reference sequence). CDR3 length: 17 residues. The CDR3: CASSPITGALFTDTQYF. In DNA form, the CDR3 reads TGTGCTAGCAGCCCAATAACAGGGGCCTTATTCACAGATACGCAGTATTTT.

This clonotype was picked up many times. The chain uses TRBV29-1 and TRBJ2-7, with D tentatively TRBD1 (5 bases). The V gene lost 4 bases and the J gene lost 4 bases, with 17 bases spanning the gap. CDR1 is SQVTM, CDR2 ANQGSEA, per germline. The CDR3 runs to 14 residues. The CDR3 nucleotides read TGCAGCGTTGTCCCGGACACCTCTTTTTACGAGCAGTACTTC. This codes for CSVVPDTSFYEQYF.

This clonotype has more than one count but fewer than ten. The chain has TRBV28 and TRBJ2-1; possibly TRBD1 or TRBD2 for D (6 bases each). Germline V gives CDR1 MDHEN, CDR2 SYDVKM. Between the trimmed V and J ends, which lost 4 bases and 10 bases, there was a span of 23 bases. CDR3 length equals 16 residues. CDR3: CASSSPLSTQGGEQFF. The CDR3 DNA is TGTGCCAGCAGTTCCCCCCTATCCACACAAGGGGGGGAGCAGTTCTTC.

This clonotype was seen repeatedly, ten times or more. This chain joins TRBV9 and TRBJ1-2; tentative D call: TRBD1 (5 bases). CDR1 is SGDLS, CDR2 YYNGEE, per germline. The ends were cut back, 1 base at V and 5 bases at J, with 12 bases in the middle. This CDR3 contains 14 residues. The CDR3 here is CASSVITGPYGYTF. CDR3 coding DNA: TGTGCCAGCAGCGTAATCACAGGACCGTATGGCTACACCTTC.

This clonotype showed up just a few times. The chain combines TRBV15 with TRBJ2-7, with unresolved D. Germline V CDR1 and CDR2: LNHNV, YYDKDF (reference sequence). The CDR3 runs 16 residues. V lost 0 bases, J lost 0 bases, and 12 bases lay in between. CDR3 sequence reads: CATSRDLSPSSYEQYF. As DNA, the CDR3 is TGTGCCACCAGCAGAGATCTGTCCCCAAGCTCCTACGAGCAGTACTTC.

This chain links TRBV6-5 with TRBJ2-2; D not certain. The CDR3 runs 14 residues. Germline CDR1 and CDR2: MNHEY and SVGAGI. Trimming stripped 10 bases from V and 1 base from J, with 13 bases between. CDR3 sequence reads: CATEQYQNTGELFF. The CDR3 DNA reads TGTGCCACCGAGCAGTATCAGAACACCGGGGAGCTGTTTTTT.

The rearrangement uses TRBV20-1 and TRBJ2-3; the D gene is possibly TRBD1 (6 bases). The V and J ends lost 6 bases and 2 bases respectively, with 21 bases between them. Per germline, CDR1 DFQATT and CDR2 SNEGSKA (reference sequence). The CDR3 extends over 16 amino acids. This CDR3 is CSAQTGALTATDTQYF. The CDR3 DNA reads as TGCAGTGCCCAGACAGGTGCCCTAACGGCCACAGATACGCAGTATTTT.

The table lists this clonotype with many counts. The rearrangement uses TRBV6-1 and TRBJ2-7; D is possibly TRBD1 or TRBD2 (5 bases each). The germline gives CDR1 MNHNS, CDR2 SASEGT. Trimming left V 6 bases short and J 0 bases short, with 6 bases between. The CDR3 runs to 12 residues. The CDR3 sequence: CASRGPSYEQYF. DNA of the CDR3: TGTGCCAGCAGGGGACCCTCCTACGAGCAGTACTTC.

This clonotype was observed a few times. J is TRBJ2-1 and V is TRBV18, with 7 bases that match TRBD1. The germline gives CDR1 KGHSH, CDR2 LQKENI. The CDR3 covers 15 residues. V was clipped by 3 bases and J by 6 bases; unmatched bases: 8. Written as DNA, the CDR3 is TGTGCCAGCTCACCCCGGACAGGAGGTGGCAATGAGCAGTTCTTC. It yields the protein CASSPRTGGGNEQFF.

The V and J genes are TRBV5-5 and TRBJ2-3; 7 bases agree with TRBD2. The CDR3 loop spans 18 amino acids. Germline V gene lookup returns CDR1 SGHKS and CDR2 YYEKEE (reference sequence). The V gene end was trimmed by 0 bases and the J gene end by 1 base; junction bases not matched to a gene: 11. The CDR3 DNA sequence: TGTGCCAGCAGCTTGGTTCGTGCTAGCGGAGGGGGCACAGATACGCAGTATTTT. Encoded protein: CASSLVRASGGGTDTQYF.

This clonotype occurred a few times. The chain has TRBV25-1 and TRBJ1-1; 10 nucleotides align to TRBD1. Trimming at V came to 6 bases and at J to 4 bases, leaving 8 bases not matched to a gene. Germline V CDR1 and CDR2: MGHDK, SYGVNS. The length of the CDR3 is 15 residues. CDR3 protein: CASRTPDRGSTEAFF. The CDR3 nucleotides read TGTGCCAGCAGAACGCCGGACAGGGGGAGCACTGAAGCTTTCTTT.

This clonotype was found many times. The V gene is TRBV6-2 or TRBV6-3, the J gene TRBJ2-7; D possibly corresponds to TRBD1 (5 bases). V gave up 5 bases and J gave up 0 bases, with 11 bases separating them. The CDR3 runs 14 residues. Germline V gene lookup returns CDR1 MNHEY and CDR2 SVGEGT. CDR3 sequence: CASSRRAYSYEQYF. The CDR3 DNA sequence: TGTGCCAGCAGTCGCAGGGCTTACTCCTACGAGCAGTACTTC.

This chain uses TRBV4-1 with TRBJ1-3, with D tentatively TRBD1 (6 bases). V dropped 4 bases and J dropped 1 base, with 14 bases sitting between them. CDR3 length: 16 residues. Germline V CDR1 and CDR2: MGHRA, YSYEKL. The CDR3 region is CASSPAQQGSGNTIYF. The CDR3 nucleotides read TGCGCCAGCAGCCCTGCTCAACAGGGATCTGGAAACACCATATATTTT.

A few counts support this clonotype. The chain recombines TRBV10-2 with TRBJ2-7; D may be TRBD1 or TRBD2 (5 bases each). Germline V CDR1 and CDR2: WSHSY, SAAADI. V lost 6 bases, J lost 6 bases, and 15 bases lay in between. The CDR3 covers 13 residues. CDR3 nucleotide sequence: TGCGCCAGCAGGCCTAGCACGGGGCGCGAGCAGTACTTC. This encodes CASRPSTGREQYF.

Notes on this clonotype: Here the CDR3 omits its conserved ending phenylalanine or tryptophan, so a read error is the likely source. The chain recombines TRBV2 with TRBJ1-1, with unresolved D. With 7 bases removed from V and 1 base from J, the gap between germline ends came to 10 bases. Per the germline V gene, CDR1 is SNHLY and CDR2 is FYNNEI. The length of the CDR3 is 13 residues. The CDR3 nucleotides read TGTGCCAGCACTCGGGAGCCGAACACTGAAGCTTTCCTT. This codes for CASTREPNTEAFL.